This TCR beta chain was documented in a study of Ad26.COV2.S vaccination and SARS-CoV-2 variants. About the research overall: Ad26.COV2.S, an intramuscular injection, was given once or twice 56 days apart.

Sequencing used immunoSEQ multiplex PCR; TCRdb keeps in-frame clones, though not all of them. This table has about 390,000 clones, roughly nine tenths appearing once. V was clipped by 1 base and J by 1 base, with 6 bases between them. CDR3 length: 14 amino acids. Per the germline V gene, CDR1 is SGHTA and CDR2 is FQGNSA. Treatment of the sample: around 19 received Ad26.COV2.S at low or high dose, single or two shots; 5 received placebo; per-sample allocation not given. The samples date from day 63 after the first vaccine or placebo injection. As its vector, the vaccine had Ad26, which expressed Wuhan-strain SARS-CoV-2 spike.

The chain recombines TRBV7-2 with TRBJ2-3; D assignment may be TRBD1 or TRBD2 (5 bases each). Specimen: peripheral blood, collected in a trial of Ad26.COV2.S vaccine versus placebo. This TCR came from a person between 18 and 60 years old who received the Ad26.COV2.S COVID-19 vaccine or a placebo. CDR3 coding DNA: TGTGCCAGCAGCTTAGGGGACGGCACAGATACGCAGTATTTT. It is translated as CASSLGDGTDTQYF.